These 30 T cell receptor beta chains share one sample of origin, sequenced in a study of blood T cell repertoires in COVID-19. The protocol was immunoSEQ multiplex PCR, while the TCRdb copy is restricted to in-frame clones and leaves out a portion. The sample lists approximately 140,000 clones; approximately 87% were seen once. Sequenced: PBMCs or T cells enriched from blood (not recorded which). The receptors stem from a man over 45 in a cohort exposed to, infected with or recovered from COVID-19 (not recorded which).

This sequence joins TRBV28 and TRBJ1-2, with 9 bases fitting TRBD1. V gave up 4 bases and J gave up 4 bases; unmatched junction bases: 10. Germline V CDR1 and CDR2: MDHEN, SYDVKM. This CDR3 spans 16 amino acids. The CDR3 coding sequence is TGTGCCAGCAGTTCACAGGGGGCCCCCGGGAGCTATGGCTACACCTTC. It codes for CASSSQGAPGSYGYTF.

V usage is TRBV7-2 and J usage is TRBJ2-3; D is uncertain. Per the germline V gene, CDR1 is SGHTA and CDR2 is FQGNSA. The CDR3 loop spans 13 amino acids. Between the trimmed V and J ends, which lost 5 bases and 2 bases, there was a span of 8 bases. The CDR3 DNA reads TGTGCCAGCAGCCCCTCCTACACAGATACGCAGTATTTT. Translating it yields CASSPSYTDTQYF.

In nucleotides, the CDR3 is TGCAGCGTTGAATTTAACAGGGGCGACGAGCAGTACTTC. Translated: CSVEFNRGDEQYF. The V and J genes are TRBV29-1 and TRBJ2-7; 7 nucleotides match TRBD1. Germline CDR1 is SQVTM and CDR2 is ANQGSEA. V trimming: 2 bases; J trimming: 5 bases; junction bases outside the gene matches: 6. CDR3 length: 13 amino acids.

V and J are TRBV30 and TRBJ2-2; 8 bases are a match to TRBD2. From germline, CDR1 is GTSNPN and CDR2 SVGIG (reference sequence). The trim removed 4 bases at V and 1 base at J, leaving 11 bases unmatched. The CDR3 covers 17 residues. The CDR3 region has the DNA TGTGCCTGGACCCTGTTCGGGGGGGAAAGGAACACCGGGGAGCTGTTTTTT. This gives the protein CAWTLFGGERNTGELFF.

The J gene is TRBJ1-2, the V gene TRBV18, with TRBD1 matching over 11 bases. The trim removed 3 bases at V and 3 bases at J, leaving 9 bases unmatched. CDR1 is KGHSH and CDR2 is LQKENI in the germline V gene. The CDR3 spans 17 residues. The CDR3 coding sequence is TGTGCCAGCTCACCCCTGGGACAGGGGGGCATAGACTATGGCTACACCTTC. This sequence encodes CASSPLGQGGIDYGYTF.

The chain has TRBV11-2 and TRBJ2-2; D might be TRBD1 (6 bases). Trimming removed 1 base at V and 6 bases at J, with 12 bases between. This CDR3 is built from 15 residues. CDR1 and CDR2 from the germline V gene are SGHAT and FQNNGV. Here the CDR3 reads CASSLGVAGAGELFF. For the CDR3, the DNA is TGTGCCAGCAGCTTAGGTGTCGCAGGGGCCGGGGAGCTGTTTTTT.

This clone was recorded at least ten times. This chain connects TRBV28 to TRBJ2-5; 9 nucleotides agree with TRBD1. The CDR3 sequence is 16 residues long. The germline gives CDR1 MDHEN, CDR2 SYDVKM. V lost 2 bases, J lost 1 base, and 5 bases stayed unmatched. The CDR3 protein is CASSLLGTGSQETQYF. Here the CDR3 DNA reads TGTGCCAGCAGTTTACTCGGGACAGGGTCCCAAGAGACCCAGTACTTC. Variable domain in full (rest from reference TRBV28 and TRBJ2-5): DVKVTQSSRYLVKRTGEKVFLECVQDMDHENMFWYRQDPGLGLRLIYFSYDVKMKEKGDIPEGYSVSREKKERFSLILESASTNQTSMYLCASSLLGTGSQETQYFGPGTRLLVL.

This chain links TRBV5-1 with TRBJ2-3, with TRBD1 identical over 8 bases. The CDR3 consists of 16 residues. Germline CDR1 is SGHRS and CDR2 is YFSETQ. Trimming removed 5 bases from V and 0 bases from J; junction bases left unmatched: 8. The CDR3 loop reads CASRLRQGASTDTQYF. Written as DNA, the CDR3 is TGCGCCAGCAGATTGCGGCAGGGGGCCAGCACAGATACGCAGTATTTT.

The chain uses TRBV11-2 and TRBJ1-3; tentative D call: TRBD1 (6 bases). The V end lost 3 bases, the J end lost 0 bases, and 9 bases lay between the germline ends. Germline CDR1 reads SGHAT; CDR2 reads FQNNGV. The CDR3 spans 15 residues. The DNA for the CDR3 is TGTGCCAGCAGCTTGGGACAACTCTCTGGAAACACCATATATTTT. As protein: CASSLGQLSGNTIYF.

CDR3: CASSITQGSNSPLHF. In DNA, the CDR3 is TGTGCCAGTAGTATTACGCAGGGATCTAATTCACCCCTCCACTTT. The gene calls are TRBV19 and TRBJ1-6; D is perhaps TRBD1 (5 bases). The length of the CDR3 is 15 residues. Germline CDR1 and CDR2: LNHDA and SQIVND (reference sequence). V was shortened by 3 bases and J by 6 bases, with 12 bases between the two germline ends.

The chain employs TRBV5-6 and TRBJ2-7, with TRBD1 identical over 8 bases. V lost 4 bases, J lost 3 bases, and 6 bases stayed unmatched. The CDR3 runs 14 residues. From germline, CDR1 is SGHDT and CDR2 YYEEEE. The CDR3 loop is CASSDKTGVYEQYF. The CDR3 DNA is TGTGCCAGCAGCGATAAGACAGGGGTCTACGAGCAGTACTTC.

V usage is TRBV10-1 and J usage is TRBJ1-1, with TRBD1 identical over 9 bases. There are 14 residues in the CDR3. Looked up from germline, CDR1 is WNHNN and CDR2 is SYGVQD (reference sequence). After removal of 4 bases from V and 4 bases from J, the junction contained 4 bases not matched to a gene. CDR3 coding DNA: TGCGCCAGCAGTGTAACAGGGGGCTCCACTGAAGCTTTCTTT. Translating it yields CASSVTGGSTEAFF.

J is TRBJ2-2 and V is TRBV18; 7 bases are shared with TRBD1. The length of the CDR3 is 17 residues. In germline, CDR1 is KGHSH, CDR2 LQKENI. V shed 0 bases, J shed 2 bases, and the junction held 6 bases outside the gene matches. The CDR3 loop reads CASSPPDRAYNTGELFF. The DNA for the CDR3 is TGTGCCAGCTCACCACCCGACAGGGCTTATAACACCGGGGAGCTGTTTTTT. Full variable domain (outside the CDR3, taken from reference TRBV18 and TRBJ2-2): NAGVMQNPRHLVRRRGQEARLRCSPMKGHSHVYWYRQLPEEGLKFMVYLQKENIIDESGMPKERFSAEFPKEGPSILRIQQVVRGDSAAYFCASSPPDRAYNTGELFFGEGSRLTVL.

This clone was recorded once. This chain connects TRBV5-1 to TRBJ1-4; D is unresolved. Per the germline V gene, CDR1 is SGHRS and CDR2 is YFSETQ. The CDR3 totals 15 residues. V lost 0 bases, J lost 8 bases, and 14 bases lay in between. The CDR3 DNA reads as TGCGCCAGCAGCTTGGATCATTCCCCCCGGGAAAAACTGTTTTTT. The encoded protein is CASSLDHSPREKLFF.

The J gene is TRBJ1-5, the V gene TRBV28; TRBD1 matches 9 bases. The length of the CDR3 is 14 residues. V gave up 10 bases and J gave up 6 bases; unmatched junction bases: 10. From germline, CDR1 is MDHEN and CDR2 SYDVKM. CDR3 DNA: TGTGCCATTCGCTCTACAGGGGGCGGTCAGCCCCAGCATTTT. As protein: CAIRSTGGGQPQHF.

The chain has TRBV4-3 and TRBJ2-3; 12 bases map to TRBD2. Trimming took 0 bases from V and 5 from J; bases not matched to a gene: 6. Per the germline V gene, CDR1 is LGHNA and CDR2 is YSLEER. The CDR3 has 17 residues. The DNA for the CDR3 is TGCGCCAGCAGCCAAGATCGACTAGCGGGGGCCCGAGATACGCAGTATTTT. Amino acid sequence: CASSQDRLAGARDTQYF.

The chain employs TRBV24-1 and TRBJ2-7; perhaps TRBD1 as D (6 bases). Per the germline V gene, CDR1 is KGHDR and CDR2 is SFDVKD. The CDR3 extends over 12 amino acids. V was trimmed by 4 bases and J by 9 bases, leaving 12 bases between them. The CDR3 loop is CATSEQGMWQYF. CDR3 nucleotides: TGTGCCACCAGTGAACAGGGTATGTGGCAGTACTTC.

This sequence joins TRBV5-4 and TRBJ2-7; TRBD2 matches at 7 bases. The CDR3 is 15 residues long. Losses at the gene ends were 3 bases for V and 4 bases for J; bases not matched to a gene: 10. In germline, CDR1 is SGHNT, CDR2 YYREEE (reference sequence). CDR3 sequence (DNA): TGTGCCAGCAGCTGGGAGTCTAGCGGTGTGTACGAGCAGTACTTC. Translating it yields CASSWESSGVYEQYF.

DNA of the CDR3: TGTGCCAGCACTAGTCGAACCCGGGACAGAGAATACGAGCAGTACTTC. Translating gives CASTSRTRDREYEQYF. The genes are TRBV21-1 and TRBJ2-7; TRBD1 is the table's D call and was not checked against the DNA. TRBV21-1 is annotated as a pseudogene. This CDR3 has 16 residues.

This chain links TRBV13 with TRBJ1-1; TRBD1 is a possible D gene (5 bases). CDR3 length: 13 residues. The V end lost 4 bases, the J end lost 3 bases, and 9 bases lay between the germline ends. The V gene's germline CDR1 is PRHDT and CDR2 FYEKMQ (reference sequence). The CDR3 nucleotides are TGTGCCAGCAGCTATGCACAGGACACTGAAGCTTTCTTT. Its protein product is CASSYAQDTEAFF.

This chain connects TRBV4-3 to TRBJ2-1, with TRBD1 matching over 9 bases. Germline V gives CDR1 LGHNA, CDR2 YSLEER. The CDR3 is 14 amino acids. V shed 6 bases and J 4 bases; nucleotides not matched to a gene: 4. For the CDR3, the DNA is TGCGCCAGCAGTTACAGGGGGCCGTACAATGAGCAGTTCTTC. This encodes CASSYRGPYNEQFF.

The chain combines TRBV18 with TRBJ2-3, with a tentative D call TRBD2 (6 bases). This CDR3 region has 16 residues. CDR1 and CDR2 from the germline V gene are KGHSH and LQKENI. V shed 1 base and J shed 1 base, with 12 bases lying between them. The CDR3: CASSPRNGGRTDTQYF. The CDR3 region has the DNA TGTGCCAGCTCACCACGGAACGGGGGTCGCACAGATACGCAGTATTTT.

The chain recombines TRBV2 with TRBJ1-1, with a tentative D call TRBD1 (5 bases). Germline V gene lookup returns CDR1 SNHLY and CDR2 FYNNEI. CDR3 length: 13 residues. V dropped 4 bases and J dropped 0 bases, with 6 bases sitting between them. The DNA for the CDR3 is TGTGCCAGCAGTGTACAGGTGAACACTGAAGCTTTCTTT. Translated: CASSVQVNTEAFF. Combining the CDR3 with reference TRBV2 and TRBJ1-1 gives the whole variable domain EPEVTQTPSHQVTQMGQEVILRCVPISNHLYFYWYRQILGQKVEFLVSFYNNEISEKSEIFDDQFSVERPDGSNFTLKIRSTKLEDSAMYFCASSVQVNTEAFFGQGTRLTVV.

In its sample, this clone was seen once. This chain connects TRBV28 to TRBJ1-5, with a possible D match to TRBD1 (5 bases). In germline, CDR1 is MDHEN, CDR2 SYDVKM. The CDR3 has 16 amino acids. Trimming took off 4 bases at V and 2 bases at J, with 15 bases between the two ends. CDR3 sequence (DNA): TGTGCCAGCAGTTCAGGAGGGGTCGGGGGCAATCAGCCCCAGCATTTT. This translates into CASSSGGVGGNQPQHF. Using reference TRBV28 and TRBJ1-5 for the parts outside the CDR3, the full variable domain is DVKVTQSSRYLVKRTGEKVFLECVQDMDHENMFWYRQDPGLGLRLIYFSYDVKMKEKGDIPEGYSVSREKKERFSLILESASTNQTSMYLCASSSGGVGGNQPQHFGDGTRLSIL.

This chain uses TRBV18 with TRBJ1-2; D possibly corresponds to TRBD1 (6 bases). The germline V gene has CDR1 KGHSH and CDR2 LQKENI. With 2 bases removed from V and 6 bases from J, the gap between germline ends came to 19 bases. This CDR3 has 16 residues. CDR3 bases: TGTGCCAGCTCACCAGAGAGAAGGCACAGGGAGCATGGCTACACCTTC. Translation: CASSPERRHREHGYTF. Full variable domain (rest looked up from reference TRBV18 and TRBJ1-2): NAGVMQNPRHLVRRRGQEARLRCSPMKGHSHVYWYRQLPEEGLKFMVYLQKENIIDESGMPKERFSAEFPKEGPSILRIQQVVRGDSAAYFCASSPERRHREHGYTFGSGTRLTVV.

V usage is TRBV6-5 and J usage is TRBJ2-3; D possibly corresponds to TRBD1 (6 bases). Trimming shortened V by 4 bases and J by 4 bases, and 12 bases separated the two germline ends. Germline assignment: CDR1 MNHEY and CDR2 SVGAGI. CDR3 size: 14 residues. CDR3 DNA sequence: TGTGCCAGCAGTTCAGGGGTAGGGGCAGATACGCAGTATTTT. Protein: CASSSGVGADTQYF.

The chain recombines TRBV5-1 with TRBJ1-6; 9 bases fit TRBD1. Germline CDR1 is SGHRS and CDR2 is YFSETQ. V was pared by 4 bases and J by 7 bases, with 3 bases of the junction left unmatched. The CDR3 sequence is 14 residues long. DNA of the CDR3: TGCGCCAGCAGCGAGGGACAGGGAAATTCACCCCTCCACTTT. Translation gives CASSEGQGNSPLHF.

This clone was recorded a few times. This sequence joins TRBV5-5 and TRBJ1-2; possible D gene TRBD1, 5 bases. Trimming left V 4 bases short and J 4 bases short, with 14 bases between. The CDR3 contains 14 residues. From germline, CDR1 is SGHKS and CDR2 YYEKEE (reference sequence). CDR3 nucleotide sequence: TGTGCCAGCAGCCTACAGGAGTCCCCCTATGGCTACACCTTC. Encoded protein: CASSLQESPYGYTF.

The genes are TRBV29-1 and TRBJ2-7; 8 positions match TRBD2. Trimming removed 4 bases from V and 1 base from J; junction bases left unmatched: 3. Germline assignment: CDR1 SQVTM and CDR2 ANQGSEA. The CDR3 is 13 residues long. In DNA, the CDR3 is TGCAGCGTTGCTCGCGGGGGGTCCTACGAGCAGTACTTC. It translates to CSVARGGSYEQYF.

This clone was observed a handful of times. The CDR3 DNA reads TGCGCCAGCAGCTCAGACACTGAAGCTTTCTTT. The encoded protein is CASSSDTEAFF. The chain couples TRBV5-1 to TRBJ1-1; D is unresolved. Between the trimmed V and J ends, which lost 3 bases and 3 bases, there was a span of 3 bases. The germline V gene has CDR1 SGHRS and CDR2 YFSETQ. The CDR3 contains 11 residues.